Below, 24 T cell receptor beta chains from the same sample are listed, as sequenced in a study of T-cell memory formation after mild COVID-19. One entry per CDR3 protein, called by TCRdb with MiXCR from the 5' RACE reads. The sample lists just over 350,000 distinct CDR3 sequences, approximately 15% seen once, with around 22% in the top ten. Sequenced material: PBMCs or a T cell subset sorted from them (not recorded which). The receptors here all came from a man aged 18 to 30 who had mild COVID-19 (a few samples of this study predate the infection). Cell type and time point are not known.

This clonotype appeared a few times. This chain links TRBV20-1 with TRBJ2-2; maybe TRBD2 (7 bases). V was pared by 3 bases and J by 4 bases, with 18 bases between. The CDR3 covers 16 residues. Per the germline V gene, CDR1 is DFQATT and CDR2 is SNEGSKA (reference sequence). CDR3 in amino acids: CSASYLGGDGTGELFF. The DNA for the CDR3 is TGCAGTGCTAGCTACCTAGGGGGGGATGGCACCGGGGAGCTGTTTTTT.

This clonotype was picked up a small number of times. The genes are TRBV11-2 and TRBJ1-1, with D perhaps TRBD1 (5 bases). Germline V lookup: CDR1 SGHAT, CDR2 FQNNGV. The CDR3 length is 13 residues. Trimming removed 5 bases at V and 0 bases at J, with 7 bases between. CDR3 DNA: TGTGCCAGCAGCAGGGACGTGAACACTGAAGCTTTCTTT. Translated, it gives CASSRDVNTEAFF.

CDR3 region: CASSPGLGGYEQYF. The CDR3 coding sequence is TGCGCCAGCAGCCCAGGACTAGGGGGATACGAGCAGTACTTC. The chain couples TRBV4-3 to TRBJ2-7, with a possible D match to TRBD2 (7 bases). Per germline, CDR1 LGHNA and CDR2 YSLEER. V was shortened by 4 bases and J by 4 bases, with 14 bases between the two germline ends. The CDR3 totals 14 residues.

The table lists this clonotype with a few counts. The V gene is TRBV9, the J gene TRBJ1-6, with D tentatively TRBD1 (6 bases). Germline assignment: CDR1 SGDLS and CDR2 YYNGEE. The length of the CDR3 is 16 residues. V lost 0 bases and J lost 6, with 13 bases in between. The CDR3 nucleotides are TGTGCCAGCAGCGTAGGACCCCCAGGGGTTAATTCACCCCTCCACTTT. Its protein product is CASSVGPPGVNSPLHF.

The chain has TRBV20-1 and TRBJ2-3; weak D call: TRBD1 (6 bases). Between the trimmed V and J ends, which lost 4 bases and 2 bases, there was a span of 16 bases. The CDR3 loop spans 15 amino acids. Per germline, CDR1 DFQATT and CDR2 SNEGSKA (reference sequence). The CDR3 DNA reads as TGCAGTGCTATCCTCCGGACAGTCAACACAGATACGCAGTATTTT. It encodes CSAILRTVNTDTQYF.

The chain combines TRBV4-3 with TRBJ2-7; D not certain. The CDR3 spans 13 residues. Trimming took off 0 bases at V and 3 bases at J, with 6 bases between the two ends. Germline V lookup: CDR1 LGHNA, CDR2 YSLEER. CDR3 DNA sequence: TGCGCCAGCAGCCAAGATGGCGGCTACGAGCAGTACTTC. The encoded protein is CASSQDGGYEQYF.

The rearrangement joins TRBV11-3 to TRBJ2-1; TRBD1 matches at 10 bases. The CDR3 is 16 amino acids. Germline CDR1 reads SGHNT; CDR2 reads YENEEA. The V and J ends lost 2 bases and 8 bases, in that order; junction bases with no gene match: 9. The CDR3 sequence is CASSLKAGTGAHEQFF. The CDR3 DNA sequence: TGTGCCAGCAGCTTAAAGGCCGGGACAGGGGCTCATGAGCAGTTCTTC.

There are a few counts of this clonotype. V usage is TRBV28 and J usage is TRBJ2-5; TRBD2 agrees at 9 bases. This CDR3 comprises 15 residues. Germline CDR1 reads MDHEN; CDR2 reads SYDVKM. Trimming took 4 bases from V and 3 from J; bases not matched to a gene: 6. For the CDR3, the DNA is TGTGCCAGCAGTTCCCCGGCTAGCGGGGAAGAGACCCAGTACTTC. Protein product: CASSSPASGEETQYF.

This chain connects TRBV7-3 to TRBJ1-2; maybe TRBD1 (6 bases). The CDR3 is 16 amino acids. From germline, CDR1 is SGHTA and CDR2 FQGTGA. The V end lost 5 bases, the J end lost 4 bases, and 20 bases lay between the germline ends. This CDR3 reads CASSTLTPLTGYGYTF. The CDR3 coding sequence is TGTGCCAGCAGCACATTAACCCCCTTGACAGGCTATGGCTACACCTTC. The complete variable domain, with remaining parts taken from reference TRBV7-3 and TRBJ1-2, reads GAGVSQTPSNKVTEKGKYVELRCDPISGHTALYWYRQSLGQGPEFLIYFQGTGAADDSGLPNDRFFAVRPEGSVSTLKIQRTERGDSAVYLCASSTLTPLTGYGYTFGSGTRLTVV.

This clonotype was detected ten times or more. The gene calls are TRBV29-1 and TRBJ1-2, with 7 bases aligning to TRBD1. This CDR3 region has 13 residues. CDR1 and CDR2 (germline): SQVTM, ANQGSEA. With V trimmed by 4 bases and J by 5 bases, 7 bases remained unmatched. This CDR3 is CSVGGGASYGYTF. The CDR3 nucleotides are TGCAGCGTTGGAGGGGGCGCGAGTTATGGCTACACCTTC.

The chain employs TRBV5-1 and TRBJ2-7; D is possibly TRBD1 or TRBD2 (5 bases each). The V gene's germline CDR1 is SGHRS and CDR2 YFSETQ. V was cut by 0 bases and J by 4 bases, with 11 bases left in between. This CDR3 is 14 amino acids long. The CDR3 bases are TGCGCCAGCAGCTTGGAGGGGACGCCTTACGAGCAGTACGTC. It yields the protein CASSLEGTPYEQYV.

Ten or more counts support this clonotype. The rearrangement joins TRBV2 to TRBJ2-5; possible D gene TRBD2, 6 bases. CDR1 SNHLY and CDR2 FYNNEI come from the germline V gene. The CDR3 covers 15 residues. The V and J ends lost 6 bases and 2 bases respectively, with 16 bases between them. The CDR3 DNA follows: TGTGCCAGCAGAGCATCTACGAGCGGGCAAGAGACCCAGTACTTC. This codes for CASRASTSGQETQYF.

The genes are TRBV7-3 and TRBJ2-3, with TRBD2 matching 8 bases. The CDR3 sequence is 16 residues long. Trimming at V came to 2 bases and at J to 4 bases, leaving 8 bases not matched to a gene. Germline CDR1 and CDR2: SGHTA and FQGTGA. CDR3 in DNA: TGTGCCAGCAGCTTAGTGGGCGGGGGGCCCCCAGATACGCAGTATTTT. Translation: CASSLVGGGPPDTQYF.

This chain joins TRBV27 and TRBJ2-2; weak D call: TRBD2 (7 bases). The CDR3 extends over 16 amino acids. V shed 2 bases and J shed 4 bases, with 14 bases lying between them. Germline values: CDR1 MNHEY, CDR2 SMNVEV (reference sequence). This CDR3 reads CASSLRGGASTGELFF. The CDR3 bases are TGTGCCAGCAGTTTAAGGGGGGGAGCGAGCACCGGGGAGCTGTTTTTT.

This chain joins TRBV7-7 and TRBJ2-2; weak D call: TRBD1 (8 bases). Germline V gives CDR1 SSHAT, CDR2 FNYEAQ (reference sequence). V lost 5 bases and J 4 bases, leaving 17 bases between the germline ends. The CDR3 length is 16 residues. CDR3 loop: CASSQDRGGITGELFF. The CDR3 region has the DNA TGTGCCAGCAGCCAAGACAGGGGAGGGATCACCGGGGAGCTGTTTTTT.

The chain carries TRBV7-9 and TRBJ1-1; unclear D gene. This CDR3 has 11 amino acids. Trimming left V 3 bases short and J 6 bases short, with 5 bases between. The germline V gene has CDR1 SEHNR and CDR2 FQNEAQ (reference sequence). CDR3 region: CASSFFPEAFF. CDR3 nucleotides: TGTGCCAGCAGCTTTTTCCCTGAAGCTTTCTTT.

This clonotype was picked up a small number of times. The chain recombines TRBV12-3 or TRBV12-4 with TRBJ2-7; weak D call: TRBD2 (5 bases). This CDR3 contains 14 residues. V was cut by 5 bases and J by 1 base, with 12 bases left in between. CDR3: CASSPGLFSYEQYF. CDR3 nucleotides: TGTGCCAGCAGTCCCGGACTCTTTTCCTACGAGCAGTACTTC.

The gene calls are TRBV6-5 and TRBJ2-4; tentatively, D is TRBD1 (6 bases). CDR3 length equals 12 residues. V shed 6 bases and J shed 6 bases, with 9 bases lying between them. Germline CDR1 and CDR2: MNHEY and SVGAGI. The CDR3 sequence is CASRGQLNIQYF. Here the CDR3 DNA reads TGTGCCAGCAGAGGACAGTTAAACATTCAGTACTTC.

This clonotype appeared a few times. V usage is TRBV6-2 or TRBV6-3 and J usage is TRBJ1-2, with D uncertain. CDR1 and CDR2 from the germline V gene are MNHEY and SVGEGT. The germline V and J ends were trimmed by 3 bases and 8 bases, with 10 bases remaining between them. This CDR3 spans 12 amino acids. The CDR3 region is CASSYPLSGYTF. CDR3 DNA sequence: TGTGCCAGCAGTTATCCCCTAAGCGGCTACACCTTC.

V and J are TRBV7-7 and TRBJ2-7, with 7 bases fitting TRBD1. CDR3 length equals 14 residues. Trimming took 4 bases from V and 7 from J; bases not matched to a gene: 10. Germline CDR1 reads SSHAT; CDR2 reads FNYEAQ (reference sequence). This chain's CDR3 is CASSSSTGSGEQYF. The CDR3 DNA is TGTGCCAGCAGCTCTTCGACAGGGTCGGGGGAGCAGTACTTC.

The chain couples TRBV27 to TRBJ2-3; either TRBD1 or TRBD2 may fit D (5 bases each). V gave up 8 bases and J gave up 5 bases, with 14 bases separating them. CDR1 is MNHEY, CDR2 SMNVEV, per germline (reference sequence). The CDR3 is made up of 13 amino acids. The CDR3 spells CASQTGAEDTQYF. DNA for the CDR3: TGTGCCAGCCAGACCGGGGCCGAAGATACGCAGTATTTT.

The chain has TRBV6-5 and TRBJ2-3; 8 nucleotides agree with TRBD1. This CDR3 comprises 14 residues. Germline V lookup: CDR1 MNHEY, CDR2 SVGAGI. J gave up 3 bases and V 10 bases, and 9 bases lay outside the gene matches. CDR3 loop: CAIRSTGETDTQYF. As DNA, the CDR3 is TGTGCCATCAGATCGACAGGGGAGACAGATACGCAGTATTTT.

This clonotype was observed a handful of times. The gene calls are TRBV2 and TRBJ1-1, with TRBD1 as a possible D gene (5 bases). This CDR3 spans 13 amino acids. Germline V lookup: CDR1 SNHLY, CDR2 FYNNEI. V lost 10 bases to trimming and J lost 1 base, with 13 bases between them. The CDR3, as DNA: TGTGCCACCTCGACAGACACGAACACTGAAGCTTTCTTT. It translates to CATSTDTNTEAFF. Together with reference TRBV2 and TRBJ1-1, the CDR3 gives the full variable domain: EPEVTQTPSHQVTQMGQEVILRCVPISNHLYFYWYRQILGQKVEFLVSFYNNEISEKSEIFDDQFSVERPDGSNFTLKIRSTKLEDSAMYFCATSTDTNTEAFFGQGTRLTVV.

The rearrangement links TRBV5-4 to TRBJ2-7, with TRBD2 identical over 10 bases. CDR1 and CDR2 from the germline V gene are SGHNT and YYREEE (reference sequence). V shed 2 bases and J 0 bases; nucleotides not matched to a gene: 5. The CDR3 spans 16 residues. The CDR3 protein is CASSLPLAGASYEQYF. As DNA, the CDR3 is TGTGCCAGCAGCTTACCGCTAGCGGGGGCCTCCTACGAGCAGTACTTC.